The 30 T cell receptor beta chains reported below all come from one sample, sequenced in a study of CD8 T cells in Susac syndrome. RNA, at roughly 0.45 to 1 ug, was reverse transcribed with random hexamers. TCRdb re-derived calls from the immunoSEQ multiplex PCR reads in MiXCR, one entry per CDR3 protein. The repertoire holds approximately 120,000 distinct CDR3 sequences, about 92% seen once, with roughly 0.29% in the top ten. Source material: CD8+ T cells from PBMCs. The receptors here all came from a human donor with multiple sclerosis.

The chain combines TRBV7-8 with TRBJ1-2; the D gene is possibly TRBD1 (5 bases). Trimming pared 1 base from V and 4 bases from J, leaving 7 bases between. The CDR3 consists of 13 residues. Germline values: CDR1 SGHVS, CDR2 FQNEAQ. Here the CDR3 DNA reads TGTGCCAGCAGCTTAGGACAGACCTATGGCTACACCTTC. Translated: CASSLGQTYGYTF. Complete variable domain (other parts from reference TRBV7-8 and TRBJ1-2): GAGVSQSPRYKVAKRGQDVALRCDPISGHVSLFWYQQALGQGPEFLTYFQNEAQLDKSGLPSDRFFAERPEGSVSTLKIQRTQQEDSAVYLCASSLGQTYGYTFGSGTRLTVV.

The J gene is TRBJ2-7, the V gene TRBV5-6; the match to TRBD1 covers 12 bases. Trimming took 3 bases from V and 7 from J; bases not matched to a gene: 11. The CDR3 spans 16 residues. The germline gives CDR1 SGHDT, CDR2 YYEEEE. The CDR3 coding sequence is TGTGCCAGCAGCTCGGGTCCGGGACAGGGGGCATGGGAGCAGTACTTC. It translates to CASSSGPGQGAWEQYF.

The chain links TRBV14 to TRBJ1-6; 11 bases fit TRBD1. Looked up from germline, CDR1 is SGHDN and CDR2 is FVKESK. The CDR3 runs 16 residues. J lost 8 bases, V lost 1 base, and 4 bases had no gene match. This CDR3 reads CASSQGWTGGHSPLHF. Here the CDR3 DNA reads TGTGCCAGCAGCCAAGGCTGGACAGGGGGCCATTCACCCCTCCACTTT.

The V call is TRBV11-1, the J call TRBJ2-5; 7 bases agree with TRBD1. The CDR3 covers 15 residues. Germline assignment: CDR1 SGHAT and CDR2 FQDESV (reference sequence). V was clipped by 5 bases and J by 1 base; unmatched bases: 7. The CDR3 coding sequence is TGTGCCAGCAGCGTCACAGGGGTTCTCCAAGAGACCCAGTACTTC. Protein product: CASSVTGVLQETQYF. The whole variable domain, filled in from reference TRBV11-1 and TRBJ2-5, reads EAEVAQSPRYKITEKSQAVAFWCDPISGHATLYWYRQILGQGPELLVQFQDESVVDDSQLPKDRFSAERLKGVDSTLKIQPAELGDSAMYLCASSVTGVLQETQYFGPGTRLLVL.

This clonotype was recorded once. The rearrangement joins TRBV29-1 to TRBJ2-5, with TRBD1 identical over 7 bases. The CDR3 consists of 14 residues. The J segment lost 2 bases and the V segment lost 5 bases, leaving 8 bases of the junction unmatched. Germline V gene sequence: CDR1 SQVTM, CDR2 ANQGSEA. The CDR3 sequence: CSVNPGQTQETQYF. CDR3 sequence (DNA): TGCAGCGTTAATCCGGGACAGACACAAGAGACCCAGTACTTC.

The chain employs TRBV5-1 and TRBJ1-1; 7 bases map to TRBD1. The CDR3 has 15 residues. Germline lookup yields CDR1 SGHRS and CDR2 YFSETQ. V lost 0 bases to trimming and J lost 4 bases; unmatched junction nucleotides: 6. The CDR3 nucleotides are TGCGCCAGCAGCTTGGTCGCGACAGGGAGCACTGAAGCTTTCTTT. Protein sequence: CASSLVATGSTEAFF.

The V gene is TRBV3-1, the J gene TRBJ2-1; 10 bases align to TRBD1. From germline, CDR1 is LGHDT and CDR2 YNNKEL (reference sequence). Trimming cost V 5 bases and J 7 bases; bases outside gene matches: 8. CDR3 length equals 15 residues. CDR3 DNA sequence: TGTGCCAGCAGCAACTCTCGGGACAGGGGTAATGAGCAGTTCTTC. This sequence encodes CASSNSRDRGNEQFF.

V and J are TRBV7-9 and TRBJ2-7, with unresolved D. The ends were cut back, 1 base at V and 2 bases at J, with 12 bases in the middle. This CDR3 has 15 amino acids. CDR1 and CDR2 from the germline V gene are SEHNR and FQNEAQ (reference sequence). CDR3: CASSLGSDETYEQYF. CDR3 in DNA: TGTGCCAGCAGCTTAGGCTCAGACGAAACCTACGAGCAGTACTTC.

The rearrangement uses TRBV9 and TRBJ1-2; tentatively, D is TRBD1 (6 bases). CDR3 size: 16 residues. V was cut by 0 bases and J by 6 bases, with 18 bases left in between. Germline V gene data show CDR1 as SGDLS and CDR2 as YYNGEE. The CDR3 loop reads CASSVGGGREVDGYTF. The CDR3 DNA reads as TGTGCCAGCAGCGTAGGGGGGGGCAGGGAAGTTGATGGCTACACCTTC. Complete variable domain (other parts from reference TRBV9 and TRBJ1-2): DSGVTQTPKHLITATGQRVTLRCSPRSGDLSVYWYQQSLDQGLQFLIQYYNGEERAKGNILERFSAQQFPDLHSELNLSSLELGDSALYFCASSVGGGREVDGYTFGSGTRLTVV.

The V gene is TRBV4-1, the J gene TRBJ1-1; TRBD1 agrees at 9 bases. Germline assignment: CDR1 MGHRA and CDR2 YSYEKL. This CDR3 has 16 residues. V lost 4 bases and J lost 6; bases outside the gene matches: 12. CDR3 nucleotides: TGCGCCAGCAGCCTACTCGCCGGACAGGGGATGCCTGAAGCTTTCTTT. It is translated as CASSLLAGQGMPEAFF.

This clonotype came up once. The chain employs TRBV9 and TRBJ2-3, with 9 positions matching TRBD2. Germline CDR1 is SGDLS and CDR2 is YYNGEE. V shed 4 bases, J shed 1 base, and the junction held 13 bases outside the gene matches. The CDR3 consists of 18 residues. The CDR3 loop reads CASSPRTSAQRGTDTQYF. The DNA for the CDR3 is TGTGCCAGCAGCCCCCGGACTAGCGCCCAGAGGGGCACAGATACGCAGTATTTT. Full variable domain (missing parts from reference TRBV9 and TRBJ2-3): DSGVTQTPKHLITATGQRVTLRCSPRSGDLSVYWYQQSLDQGLQFLIQYYNGEERAKGNILERFSAQQFPDLHSELNLSSLELGDSALYFCASSPRTSAQRGTDTQYFGPGTRLTVL.

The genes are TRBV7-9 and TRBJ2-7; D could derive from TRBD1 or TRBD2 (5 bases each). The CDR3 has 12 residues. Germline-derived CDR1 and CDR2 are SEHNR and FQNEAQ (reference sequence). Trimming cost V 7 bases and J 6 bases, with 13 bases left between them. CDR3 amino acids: CASTPPGLEQYF. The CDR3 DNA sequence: TGTGCCAGCACCCCTCCGGGGCTCGAGCAGTACTTC.

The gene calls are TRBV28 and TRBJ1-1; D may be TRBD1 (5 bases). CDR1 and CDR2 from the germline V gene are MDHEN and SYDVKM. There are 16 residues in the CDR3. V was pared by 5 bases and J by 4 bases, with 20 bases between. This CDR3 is CASSPRRTPGGTEAFF. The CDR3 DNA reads TGTGCCAGCAGTCCCCGAAGGACACCCGGGGGCACTGAAGCTTTCTTT.

CDR3 region: CASRGTENTEAFF. The CDR3 DNA reads as TGTGCCAGCAGGGGGACGGAGAACACTGAAGCTTTCTTT. This chain links TRBV2 with TRBJ1-1, with D perhaps TRBD1 (5 bases). V lost 6 bases and J lost 1, with 9 bases in between. The CDR3 has 13 residues. Germline CDR1 is SNHLY and CDR2 is FYNNEI.

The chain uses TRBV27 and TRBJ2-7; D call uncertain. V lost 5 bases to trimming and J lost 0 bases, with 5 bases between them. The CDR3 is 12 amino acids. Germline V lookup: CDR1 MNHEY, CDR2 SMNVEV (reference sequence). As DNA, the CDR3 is TGTGCCAGCAGTCCGGCCTCCTACGAGCAGTACGTC. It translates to CASSPASYEQYV.

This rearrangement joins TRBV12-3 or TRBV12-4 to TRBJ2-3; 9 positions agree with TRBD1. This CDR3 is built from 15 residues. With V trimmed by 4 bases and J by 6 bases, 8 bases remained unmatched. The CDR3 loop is CASSSLDRGKDTQYF. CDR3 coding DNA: TGTGCCAGCAGTTCGCTGGACAGGGGTAAGGATACGCAGTATTTT.

CDR3 nucleotides: TGTGCCAGCAGCTTACCCCAGGGAAACTACGAGCAGTACTTC. Translation gives CASSLPQGNYEQYF. The chain employs TRBV7-2 and TRBJ2-7; a weak D match, TRBD1 (5 bases). Germline values: CDR1 SGHTA, CDR2 FQGNSA. This CDR3 is 14 amino acids long. Trimming shortened V by 2 bases and J by 3 bases, and 11 bases separated the two germline ends.

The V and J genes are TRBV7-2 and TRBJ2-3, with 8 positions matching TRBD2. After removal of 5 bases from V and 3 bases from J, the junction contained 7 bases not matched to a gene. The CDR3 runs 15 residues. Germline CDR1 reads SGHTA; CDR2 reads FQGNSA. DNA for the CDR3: TGTGCCAGCAGCCCCCCCGCTAGCGGGACAGATACGCAGTATTTT. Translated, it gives CASSPPASGTDTQYF.

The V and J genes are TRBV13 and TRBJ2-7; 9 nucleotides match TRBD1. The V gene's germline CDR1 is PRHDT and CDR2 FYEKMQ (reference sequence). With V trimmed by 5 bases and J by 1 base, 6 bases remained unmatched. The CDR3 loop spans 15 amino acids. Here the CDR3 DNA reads TGTGCCAGCAGCAAGGGGGGACAGGGTTCCTACGAGCAGTACTTC. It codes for CASSKGGQGSYEQYF.

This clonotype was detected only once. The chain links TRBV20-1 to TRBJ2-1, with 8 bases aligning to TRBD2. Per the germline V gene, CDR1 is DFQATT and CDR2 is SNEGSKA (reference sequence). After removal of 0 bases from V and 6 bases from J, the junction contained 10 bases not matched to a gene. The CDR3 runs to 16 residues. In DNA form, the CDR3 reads TGCAGTGCTAGAGAAGGGGGAAGCGGGAGTATCAATGAGCAGTTCTTC. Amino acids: CSAREGGSGSINEQFF.

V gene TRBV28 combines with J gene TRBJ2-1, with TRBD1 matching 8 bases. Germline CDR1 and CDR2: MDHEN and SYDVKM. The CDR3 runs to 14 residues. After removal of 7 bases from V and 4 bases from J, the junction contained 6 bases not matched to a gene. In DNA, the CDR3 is TGTGCCAGCACCGACAGGGGCGGTTACAATGAGCAGTTCTTC. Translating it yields CASTDRGGYNEQFF.

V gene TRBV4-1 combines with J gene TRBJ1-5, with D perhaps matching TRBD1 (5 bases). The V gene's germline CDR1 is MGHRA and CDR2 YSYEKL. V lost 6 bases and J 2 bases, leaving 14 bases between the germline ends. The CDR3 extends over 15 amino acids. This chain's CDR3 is CASSQSIGGNQPQHF. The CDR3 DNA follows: TGCGCCAGCAGTCAAAGCATAGGGGGCAATCAGCCCCAGCATTTT.

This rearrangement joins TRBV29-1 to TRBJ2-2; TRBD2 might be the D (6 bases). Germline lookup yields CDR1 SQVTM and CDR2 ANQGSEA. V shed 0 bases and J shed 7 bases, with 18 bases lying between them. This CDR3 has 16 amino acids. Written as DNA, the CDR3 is TGCAGCGTTGAAGATCCGGAGGGGTACCTGGACGGGGAGCTGTTTTTT. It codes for CSVEDPEGYLDGELFF.

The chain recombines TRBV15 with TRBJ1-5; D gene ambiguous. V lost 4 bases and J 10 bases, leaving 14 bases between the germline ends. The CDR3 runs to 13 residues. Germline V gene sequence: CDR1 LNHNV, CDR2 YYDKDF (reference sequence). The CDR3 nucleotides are TGTGCCACCAGCATCAGAACAGAGGATCCCCAGCATTTT. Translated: CATSIRTEDPQHF.

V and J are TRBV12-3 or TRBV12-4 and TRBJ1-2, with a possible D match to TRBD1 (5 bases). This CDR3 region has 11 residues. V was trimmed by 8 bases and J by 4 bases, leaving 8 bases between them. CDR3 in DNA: TGTGCCAGCCTCGGGGGCTATGGCTACACCTTC. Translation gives CASLGGYGYTF.

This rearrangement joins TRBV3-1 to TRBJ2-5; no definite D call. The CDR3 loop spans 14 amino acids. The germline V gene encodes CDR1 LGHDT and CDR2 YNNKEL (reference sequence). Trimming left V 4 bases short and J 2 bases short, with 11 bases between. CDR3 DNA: TGTGCCAGCAGCCCTGAAGTGGGTCAAGAGACCCAGTACTTC. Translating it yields CASSPEVGQETQYF.

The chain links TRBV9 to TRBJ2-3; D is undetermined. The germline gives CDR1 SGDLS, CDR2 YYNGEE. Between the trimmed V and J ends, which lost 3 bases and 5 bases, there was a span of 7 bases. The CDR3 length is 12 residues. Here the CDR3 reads CASSAPGDTQYF. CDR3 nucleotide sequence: TGTGCCAGCAGCGCGCCGGGAGATACGCAGTATTTT.

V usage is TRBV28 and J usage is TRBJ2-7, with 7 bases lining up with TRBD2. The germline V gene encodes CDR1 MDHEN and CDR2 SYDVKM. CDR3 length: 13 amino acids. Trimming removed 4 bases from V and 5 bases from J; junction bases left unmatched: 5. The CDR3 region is CASSSRLANEQYV. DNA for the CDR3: TGTGCCAGCAGTTCCCGACTAGCCAACGAGCAGTACGTC.

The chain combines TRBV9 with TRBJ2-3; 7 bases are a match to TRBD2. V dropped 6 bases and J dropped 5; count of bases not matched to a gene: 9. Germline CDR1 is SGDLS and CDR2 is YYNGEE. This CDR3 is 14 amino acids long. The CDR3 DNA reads TGTGCCAGCAATGGGGGTATAGCGGGAGATACGCAGTATTTT. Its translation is CASNGGIAGDTQYF.

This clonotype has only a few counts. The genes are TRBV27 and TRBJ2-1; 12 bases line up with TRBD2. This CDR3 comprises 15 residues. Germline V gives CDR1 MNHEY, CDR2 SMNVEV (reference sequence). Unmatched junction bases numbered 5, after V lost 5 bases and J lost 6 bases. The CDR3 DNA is TGTGCCAGCAGTCCCGGGACTAGCGGGCTCAATGAGCAGTTCTTC. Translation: CASSPGTSGLNEQFF.